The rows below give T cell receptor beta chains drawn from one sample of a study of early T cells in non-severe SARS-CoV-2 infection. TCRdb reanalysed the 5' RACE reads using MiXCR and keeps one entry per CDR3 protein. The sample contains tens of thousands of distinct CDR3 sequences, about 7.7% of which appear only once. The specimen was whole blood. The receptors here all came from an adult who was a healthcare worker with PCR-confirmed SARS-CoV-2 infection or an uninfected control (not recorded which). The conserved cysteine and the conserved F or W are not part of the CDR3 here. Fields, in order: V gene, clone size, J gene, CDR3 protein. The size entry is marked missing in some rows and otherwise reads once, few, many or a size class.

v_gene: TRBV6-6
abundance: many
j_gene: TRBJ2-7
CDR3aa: ASSGLAGSSYEQY

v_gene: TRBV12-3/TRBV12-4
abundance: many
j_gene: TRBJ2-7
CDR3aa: ASSPPVSGRAGEQY

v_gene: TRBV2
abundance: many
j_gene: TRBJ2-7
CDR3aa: ASSVRQSGEQY

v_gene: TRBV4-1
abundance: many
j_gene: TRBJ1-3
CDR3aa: ASSQEAGPGNTIY

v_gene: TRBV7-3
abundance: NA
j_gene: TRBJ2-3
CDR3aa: ASSFRLPPIWADTQY

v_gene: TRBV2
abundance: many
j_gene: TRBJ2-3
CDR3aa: ASSGGKSTDTQY

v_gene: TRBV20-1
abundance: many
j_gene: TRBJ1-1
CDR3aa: SAAGTRAEAF

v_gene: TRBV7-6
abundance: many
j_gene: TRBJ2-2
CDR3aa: ASSLVPFLPGGGNTGELF

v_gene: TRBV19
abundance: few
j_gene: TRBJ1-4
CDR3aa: ASSITVATNEKLF

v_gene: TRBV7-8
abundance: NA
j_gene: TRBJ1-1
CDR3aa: ASSQYGGTEAF

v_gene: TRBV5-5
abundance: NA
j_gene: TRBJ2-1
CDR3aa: ASSFGSSGTYEQF

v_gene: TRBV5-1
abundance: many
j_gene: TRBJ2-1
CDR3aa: ASTGEVGSYNEQF

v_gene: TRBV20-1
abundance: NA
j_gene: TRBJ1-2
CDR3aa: SARMGGQANGYT

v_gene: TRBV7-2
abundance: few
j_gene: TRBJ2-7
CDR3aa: ASSVGASGLSSYEQY

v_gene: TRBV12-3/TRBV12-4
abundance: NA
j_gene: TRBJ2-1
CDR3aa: ATLILNEQF

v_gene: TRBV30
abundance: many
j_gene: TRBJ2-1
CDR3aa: AWSVRLAGVRLNEQF

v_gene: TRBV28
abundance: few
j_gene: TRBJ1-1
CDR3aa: ASATYSEAF

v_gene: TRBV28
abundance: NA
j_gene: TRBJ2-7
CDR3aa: ASSAPGTGVYEQY

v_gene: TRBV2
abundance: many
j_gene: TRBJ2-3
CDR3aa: ASSPGTSSTDTQY

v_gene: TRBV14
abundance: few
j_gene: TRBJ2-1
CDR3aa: ASSQGRGRYNEQF

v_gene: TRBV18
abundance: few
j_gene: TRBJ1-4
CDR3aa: ASSKDSNEKLF

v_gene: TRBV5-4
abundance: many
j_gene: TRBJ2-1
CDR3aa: ASSPGWSSYNEQF

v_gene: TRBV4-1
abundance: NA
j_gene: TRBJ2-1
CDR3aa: ASSRLGTSEGEQF

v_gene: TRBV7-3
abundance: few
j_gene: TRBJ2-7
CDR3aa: ASSPPSPSYEQY

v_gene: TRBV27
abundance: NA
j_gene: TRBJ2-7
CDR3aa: ASSRLTGGGYEQY

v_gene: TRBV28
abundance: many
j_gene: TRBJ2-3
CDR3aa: ASSSLGDTQY

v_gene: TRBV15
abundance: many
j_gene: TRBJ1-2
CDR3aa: ATSRDHDYGYT

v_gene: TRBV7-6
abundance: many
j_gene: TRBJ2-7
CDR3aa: ASSLGGGTYEQY

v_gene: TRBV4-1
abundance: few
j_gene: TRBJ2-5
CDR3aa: ASSQEGRAGETQY

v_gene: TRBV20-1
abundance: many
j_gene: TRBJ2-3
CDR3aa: SAQVNSDTQY

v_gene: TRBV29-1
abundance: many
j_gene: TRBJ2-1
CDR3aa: SVEELTTSYNEQF

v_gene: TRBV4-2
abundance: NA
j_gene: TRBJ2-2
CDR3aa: ASSQHGGGNTGELF

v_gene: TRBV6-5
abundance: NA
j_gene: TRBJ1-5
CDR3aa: ASSYSRGPNQPQH

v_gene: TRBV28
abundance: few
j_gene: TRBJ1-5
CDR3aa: ASLRGRGGNQPQH

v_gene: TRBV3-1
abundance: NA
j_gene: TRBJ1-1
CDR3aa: ASSSDRATEAF

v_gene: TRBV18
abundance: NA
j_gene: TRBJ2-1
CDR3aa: ASSPVGTLVNEQF

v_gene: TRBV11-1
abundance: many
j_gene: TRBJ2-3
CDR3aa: ASSSLRGREGADTQY

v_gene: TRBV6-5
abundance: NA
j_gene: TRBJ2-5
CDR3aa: ASSLGRETQY

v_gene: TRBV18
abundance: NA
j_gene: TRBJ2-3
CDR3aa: ASSRPGKRGPTDTQY

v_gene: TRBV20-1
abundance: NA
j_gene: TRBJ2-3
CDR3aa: SARSLWTSGRGWDTQY

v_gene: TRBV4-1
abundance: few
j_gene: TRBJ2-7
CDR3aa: ASSQTPGGGGTYEQY

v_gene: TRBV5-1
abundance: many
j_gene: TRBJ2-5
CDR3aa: ASSLMAEETQY

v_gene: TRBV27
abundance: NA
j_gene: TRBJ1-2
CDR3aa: ASSLSSATGNGYT

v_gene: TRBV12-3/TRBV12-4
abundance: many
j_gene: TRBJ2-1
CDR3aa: ASSPVVRLSYNEQF

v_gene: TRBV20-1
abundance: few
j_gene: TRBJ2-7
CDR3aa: SAGSWETYEQY

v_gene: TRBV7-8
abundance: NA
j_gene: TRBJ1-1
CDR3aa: ASSYWTGSTEAF

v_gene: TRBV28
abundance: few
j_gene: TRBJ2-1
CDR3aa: ASSLAGTRVGNEQF

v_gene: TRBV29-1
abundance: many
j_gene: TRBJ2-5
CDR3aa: SVGGAAQETQY

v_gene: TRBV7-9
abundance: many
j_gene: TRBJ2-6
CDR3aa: ASSLLTGGSGANVLT

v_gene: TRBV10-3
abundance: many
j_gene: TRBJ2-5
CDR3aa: AISDFGGQETQY

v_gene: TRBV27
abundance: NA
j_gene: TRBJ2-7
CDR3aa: ASTPDRGHNEQY

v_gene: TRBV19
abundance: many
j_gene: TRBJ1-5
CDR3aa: AIGGAAGTSNQPQH

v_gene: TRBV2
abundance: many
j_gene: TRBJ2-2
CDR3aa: ASSENRGGSRNTGELF